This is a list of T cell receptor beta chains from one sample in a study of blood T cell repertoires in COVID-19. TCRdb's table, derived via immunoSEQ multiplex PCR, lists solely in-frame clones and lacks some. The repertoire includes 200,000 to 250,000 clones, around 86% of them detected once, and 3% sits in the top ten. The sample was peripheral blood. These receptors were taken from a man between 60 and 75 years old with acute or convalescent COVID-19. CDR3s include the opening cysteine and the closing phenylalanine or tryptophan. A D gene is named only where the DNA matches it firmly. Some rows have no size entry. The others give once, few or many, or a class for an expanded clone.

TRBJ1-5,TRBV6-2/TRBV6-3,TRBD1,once,TGTGCCAGCAGTATAACAGGGGGAAGCAATCAGCCCCAGCATTTT,CASSITGGSNQPQHF
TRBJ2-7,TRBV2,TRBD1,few,TGTGCCAGCAGTGCACTATGGACAGGGAGCACCTACGAGCAGTACTTC,CASSALWTGSTYEQYF
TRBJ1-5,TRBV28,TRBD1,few,TGTGCCAGCAGCCGTTCCGGGACAGGGGCTAATCAGCCCCAGCATTTT,CASSRSGTGANQPQHF
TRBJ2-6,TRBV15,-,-,TGTGCCACCAGGAAAGCAGGTTCTGGGGCCAACGTCCTGACTTTC,CATRKAGSGANVLTF
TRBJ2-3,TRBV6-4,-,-,TGTGCCAGCAGTGATACGGGGGGCCCAGATACGCAGTATTTT,CASSDTGGPDTQYF
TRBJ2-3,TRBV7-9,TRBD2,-,TGTGCCAGCAGCCCTCACGAAGGACTAGCGGGGGGCGCAGATACGCAGTATTTT,CASSPHEGLAGGADTQYF
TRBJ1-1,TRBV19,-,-,TGTGCCAGTAGTATCGGGGACATGAACACTGAAGCTTTCTTT,CASSIGDMNTEAFF
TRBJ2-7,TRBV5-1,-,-,TGCGCCAGCAGCCCGACTCCTACAGGTCGCTCCTACGAGCAGTACTTC,CASSPTPTGRSYEQYF
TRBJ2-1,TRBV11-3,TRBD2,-,TGTGCCAGCAGCTCCCGGGGGGGCGGGGGGCTGCACAATGAGCAGTTCTTC,CASSSRGGGGLHNEQFF
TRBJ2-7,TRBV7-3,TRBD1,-,TGTGCCAGCAGCCGGGACAGAACTACCTACGAGCAGTACTTC,CASSRDRTTYEQYF
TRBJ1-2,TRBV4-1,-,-,TGCGCCAGCAGCCAATTAACCGAATTAGCTAACTATGGCTACACCTTC,CASSQLTELANYGYTF
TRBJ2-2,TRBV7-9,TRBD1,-,TGTGCCAGCAGCTTTAAACTTCTGGACAGGGGCACCGGGGAGCTGTTTTTT,CASSFKLLDRGTGELFF
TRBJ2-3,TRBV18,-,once,TGTGCCAGCTCACCAAAGGCACTAGCAACAGATACGCAGTATTTT,CASSPKALATDTQYF
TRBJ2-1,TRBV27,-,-,TGTGCCAGCAGTTCACGGGGGTCCTACAATGAGCAGTTCTTC,CASSSRGSYNEQFF
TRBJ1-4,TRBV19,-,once,TGTGCCAGTAGTCCCCAGGGCCTAGGGGAAAAACTGTTTTTT,CASSPQGLGEKLFF
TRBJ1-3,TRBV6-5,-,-,TGTGCCAGCAAGTTGACAGACTTCTCTGGAAACACCATATATTTT,CASKLTDFSGNTIYF
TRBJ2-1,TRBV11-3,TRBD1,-,TGTGCCAGCAGCTTAGGGGACAGGGACGGGAATGAGCAGTTCTTC,CASSLGDRDGNEQFF
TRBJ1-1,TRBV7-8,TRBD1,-,TGTGCCAGCAGCTTAGTTTGGCGGGACAGGGGGCGATTGAACACTGAAGCTTTCTTT,CASSLVWRDRGRLNTEAFF
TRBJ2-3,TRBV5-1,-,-,TGCGCCAGCAGCTTCGCCTTGGGGGGGGGCTCGGATACGCAGTATTTT,CASSFALGGGSDTQYF
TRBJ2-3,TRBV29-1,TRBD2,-,TGCAGCGTTGAAGGGGGTAGACTAGCGGGGGCTAGTAGGGATACGCAGTATTTT,CSVEGGRLAGASRDTQYF
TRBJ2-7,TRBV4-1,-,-,TGCGCCAGCAGCCGAAGCGGCGAGCAGTACTTC,CASSRSGEQYF
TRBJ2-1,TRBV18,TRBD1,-,TGTGCCAGCTCACCAGGACAGGGGGCCTACAATGAGCAGTTCTTC,CASSPGQGAYNEQFF
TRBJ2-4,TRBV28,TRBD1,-,TGTGCCAGCAGACACGGACAGGGAACGGCCAAAAACATTCAGTACTTC,CASRHGQGTAKNIQYF
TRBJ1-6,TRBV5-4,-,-,TGTGCCAGCAGCGGCGGACAGATGGTCGGCTCACCCCTCCACTTT,CASSGGQMVGSPLHF
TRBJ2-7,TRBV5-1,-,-,TGCGCCAGCAGCTTGGCGGCAGGGACTTACGAGCAGTACTTC,CASSLAAGTYEQYF
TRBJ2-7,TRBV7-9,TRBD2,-,TGTGCCAGCAGCGGGGGGGTGTACGAGCAGTACTTC,CASSGGVYEQYF
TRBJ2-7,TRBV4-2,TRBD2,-,TGTGCCAGCAGCCAACCGTCTGGGCAAGCGGGGCGGCGGGGGGAGCAGTACTTC,CASSQPSGQAGRRGEQYF
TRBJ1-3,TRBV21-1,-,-,TGTGCCAGCAGCCAGTGGACAGGGGAGGCTTTAAAGTCTGGAAACACCATATATTTT,CASSQWTGEALKSGNTIYF
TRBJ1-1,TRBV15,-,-,TGTGCCACCAGCAGCCGGCGGGCGGCGGGCACTGAAGCTTTCTTT,CATSSRRAAGTEAFF
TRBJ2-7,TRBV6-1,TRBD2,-,TGTGCCAGCAGTGAAGCCGGGAGGGGGGAGCAGTACTTC,CASSEAGRGEQYF
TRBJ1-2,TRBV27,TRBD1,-,TGTGCCAGCAGTCCCCAGGGGGCGTCGGGCTATGGCTACACCTTC,CASSPQGASGYGYTF
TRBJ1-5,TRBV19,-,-,TGTGCCAGTAGTATCACCCTGGGGGGGAGCAATCAGCCCCAGCATTTT,CASSITLGGSNQPQHF
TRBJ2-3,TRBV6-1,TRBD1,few,TGTGCCAGCAGTGCGGCCGGGACAGGCTATGACTTAGGCACAGATACGCAGTATTTT,CASSAAGTGYDLGTDTQYF
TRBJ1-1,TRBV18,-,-,TGTGCCAGCTCACCCCCAGGGTTCACTGAAGCTTTCTTT,CASSPPGFTEAFF
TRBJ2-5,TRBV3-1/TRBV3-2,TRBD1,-,TGTGCCAGCAGCCACGCACCCCCGGGACAGGGAGGAGAGACCCAGTACTTC,CASSHAPPGQGGETQYF
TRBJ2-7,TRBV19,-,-,TGTGCCAGTAGTACCGACTTCCGACGCGGGCAGTACTTC,CASSTDFRRGQYF
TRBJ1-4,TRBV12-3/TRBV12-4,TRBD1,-,TGTGCCAGCAGGGGCAGGGGGCCTGAAAAACTGTTTTTT,CASRGRGPEKLFF
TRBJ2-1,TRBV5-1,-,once,TGCGCCAGCAGCCCAGGGACCCTTAGCGGCAATGAGCAGTTCTTC,CASSPGTLSGNEQFF
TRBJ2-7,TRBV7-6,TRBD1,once,TGTGCCAGCAGCTACCGACAGGGGGACTCCTACGAGCAGTACTTC,CASSYRQGDSYEQYF
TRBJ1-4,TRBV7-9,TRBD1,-,TGTGCCAGCAGCTTAGCGGCACAGGGGCGTGAAAAACTGTTTTTT,CASSLAAQGREKLFF
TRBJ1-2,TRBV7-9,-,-,TGTGCCAGCAGCTCAAACTATGGCTACACCTTC,CASSSNYGYTF
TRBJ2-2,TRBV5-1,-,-,TGCGCCAGCAGAAGGGAACAGGACGGGGAGCTGTTTTTT,CASRREQDGELFF
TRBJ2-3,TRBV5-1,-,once,TGCGCCAGCAGCTTCTTCAGTGCTCCGTCAGATACGCAGTATTTT,CASSFFSAPSDTQYF
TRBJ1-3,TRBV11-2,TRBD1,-,TGTGCCAGCAGCTTATGGACAGGAACCTCTGGAAACACCATATATTTT,CASSLWTGTSGNTIYF
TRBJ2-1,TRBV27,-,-,TGTGCCAGCAGACAGGGGGGAGGGGTGGGAGACAATGAGCAGTTCTTC,CASRQGGGVGDNEQFF
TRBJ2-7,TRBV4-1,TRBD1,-,TGCGCCAGCCCCCAAGGAGAGGGGACAGGTGGACCGGAGCAGTACTTC,CASPQGEGTGGPEQYF
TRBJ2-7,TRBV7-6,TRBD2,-,TGTGCCAGCAGCTCGACTAGCGGGGGCCTCCCCTCCTACGAGCAGTACTTC,CASSSTSGGLPSYEQYF
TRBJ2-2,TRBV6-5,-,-,TGTGCCAGCAGTTTTACAGGGAGCACCGGGGAGCTGTTTTTT,CASSFTGSTGELFF
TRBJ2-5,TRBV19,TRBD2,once,TGTGCCAGTAGTGTAGCGGGGGTCCAAGAGACCCAGTACTTC,CASSVAGVQETQYF
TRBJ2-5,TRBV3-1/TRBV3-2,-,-,TGTGCCAGCAGCCCCGGGACTCGGGAGACCCAGTACTTC,CASSPGTRETQYF
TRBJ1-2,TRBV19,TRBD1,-,TGTGCCAGTAGTACCAGGGACAGGGGGCGGGGGAGCTATGGCTACACCTTC,CASSTRDRGRGSYGYTF
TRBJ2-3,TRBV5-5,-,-,TGTGCCAGCAGCCCGGCGGCGTTTACAGATACGCAGTATTTT,CASSPAAFTDTQYF
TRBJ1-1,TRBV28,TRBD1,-,TGTGCCAGCAGTTTATTAGGTGTTGGACAGGGTGGAACTGAAGCTTTCTTT,CASSLLGVGQGGTEAFF